This TCR beta chain was identified during a study of Graves' ophthalmopathy and Graves' hyperthyroidism. Amplification from RNA transcripts yielded the TCR beta CDR3 regions. The library came from an HTBI-primed first-round RT-PCR and a second-round multiplex PCR. TCRdb used MiXCR to reprocess the multiplex PCR reads, holding one entry per CDR3 protein. The sample holds about 1.2 million distinct CDR3 sequences, about two fifths seen once. Study-wide findings and caveats: Ophthalmopathy progression cases were predicted by the model with roughly 64% sensitivity and approximately 74% specificity. Clonotypes were expanded in thyroid at above 0.001 frequency, and most also appeared in blood.

A note on this clonotype: What it recognizes is unknown. Given a much more abundant clone one base away, this may be a read error.

V shed 4 bases and J shed 10 bases, with 17 bases lying between them. The length of the CDR3 is 14 residues. Germline loops: CDR1 SGDLS, CDR2 YYNGEE. The chain employs TRBV9 and TRBJ1-4, with D perhaps TRBD1 (6 bases). This receptor was obtained from an adult man with Graves' hyperthyroidism. Material for sequencing was peripheral blood or thyroid tissue (not recorded which). The CDR3 loop reads CASSPGQFDIKLFF. DNA for the CDR3: TGTGCCAGCAGCCCTGGACAGTTCGACATAAAACTGTTTTTT.